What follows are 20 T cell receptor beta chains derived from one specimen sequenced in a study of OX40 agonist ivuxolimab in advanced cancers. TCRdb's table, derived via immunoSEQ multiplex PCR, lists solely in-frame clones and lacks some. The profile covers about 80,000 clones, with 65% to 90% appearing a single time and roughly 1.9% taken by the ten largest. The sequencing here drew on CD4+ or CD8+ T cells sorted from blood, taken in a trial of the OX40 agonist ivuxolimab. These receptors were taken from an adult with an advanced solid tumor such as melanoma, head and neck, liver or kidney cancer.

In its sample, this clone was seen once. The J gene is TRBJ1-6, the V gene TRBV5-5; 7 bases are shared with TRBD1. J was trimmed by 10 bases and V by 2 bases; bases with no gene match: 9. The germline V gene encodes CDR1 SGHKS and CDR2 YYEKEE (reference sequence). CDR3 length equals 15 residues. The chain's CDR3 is CASSFARGRISPLHF. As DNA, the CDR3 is TGTGCCAGCAGCTTTGCGAGGGGGCGCATATCACCCCTCCACTTT.

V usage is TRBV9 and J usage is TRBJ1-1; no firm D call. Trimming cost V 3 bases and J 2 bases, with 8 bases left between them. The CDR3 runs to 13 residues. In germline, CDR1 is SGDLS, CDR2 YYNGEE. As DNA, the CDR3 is TGTGCCAGCAGCGAAACAGCTAACACTGAAGCTTTCTTT. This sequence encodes CASSETANTEAFF. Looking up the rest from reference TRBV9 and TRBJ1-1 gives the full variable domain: DSGVTQTPKHLITATGQRVTLRCSPRSGDLSVYWYQQSLDQGLQFLIQYYNGEERAKGNILERFSAQQFPDLHSELNLSSLELGDSALYFCASSETANTEAFFGQGTRLTVV.

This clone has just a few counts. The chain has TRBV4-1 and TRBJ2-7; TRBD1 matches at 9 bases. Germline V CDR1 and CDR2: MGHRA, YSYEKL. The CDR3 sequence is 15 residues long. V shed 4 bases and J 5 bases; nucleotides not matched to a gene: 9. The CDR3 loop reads CASSRRDREMDEQYF. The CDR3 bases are TGCGCCAGCAGCCGACGGGACAGGGAGATGGACGAGCAGTACTTC.

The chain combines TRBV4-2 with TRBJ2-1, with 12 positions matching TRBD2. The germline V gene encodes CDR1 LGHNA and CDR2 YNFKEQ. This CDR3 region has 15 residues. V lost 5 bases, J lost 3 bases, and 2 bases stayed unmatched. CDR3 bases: TGTGCCAGCAGCGGACTAGCGGGGATCTACAATGAGCAGTTCTTC. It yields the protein CASSGLAGIYNEQFF.

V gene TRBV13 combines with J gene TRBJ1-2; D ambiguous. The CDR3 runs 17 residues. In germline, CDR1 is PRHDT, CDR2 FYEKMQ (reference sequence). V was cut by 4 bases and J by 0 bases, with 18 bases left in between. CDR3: CASSSEPRPRANYGYTF. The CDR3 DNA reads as TGTGCCAGCAGCTCGGAACCCCGACCGCGAGCTAACTATGGCTACACCTTC. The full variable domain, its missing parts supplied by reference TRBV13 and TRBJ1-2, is AAGVIQSPRHLIKEKRETATLKCYPIPRHDTVYWYQQGPGQDPQFLISFYEKMQSDKGSIPDRFSAQQFSDYHSELNMSSLELGDSALYFCASSSEPRPRANYGYTFGSGTRLTVV.

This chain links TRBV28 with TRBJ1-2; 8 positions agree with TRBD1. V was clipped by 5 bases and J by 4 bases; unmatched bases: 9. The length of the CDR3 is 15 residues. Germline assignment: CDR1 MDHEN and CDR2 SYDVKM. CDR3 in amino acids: CASSPRDRQFYGYTF. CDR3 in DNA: TGTGCCAGCAGTCCCCGGGACAGGCAATTCTATGGCTACACCTTC.

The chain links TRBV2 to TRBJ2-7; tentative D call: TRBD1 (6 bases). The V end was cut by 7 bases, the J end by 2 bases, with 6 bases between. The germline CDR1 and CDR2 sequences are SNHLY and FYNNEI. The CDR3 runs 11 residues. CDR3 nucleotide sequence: TGTGCCAGCACAGGGGCCTACGAGCAGTACTTC. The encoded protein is CASTGAYEQYF. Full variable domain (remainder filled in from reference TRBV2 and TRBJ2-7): EPEVTQTPSHQVTQMGQEVILRCVPISNHLYFYWYRQILGQKVEFLVSFYNNEISEKSEIFDDQFSVERPDGSNFTLKIRSTKLEDSAMYFCASTGAYEQYFGPGTRLTVT.

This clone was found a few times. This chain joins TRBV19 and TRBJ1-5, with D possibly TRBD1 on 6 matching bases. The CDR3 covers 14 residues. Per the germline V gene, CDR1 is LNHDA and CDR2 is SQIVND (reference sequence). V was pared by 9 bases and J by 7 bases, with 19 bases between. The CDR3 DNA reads TGTGCCAGCACCGGGGGGGGCGGCGGACAGCCCCAGCATTTT. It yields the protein CASTGGGGGQPQHF.

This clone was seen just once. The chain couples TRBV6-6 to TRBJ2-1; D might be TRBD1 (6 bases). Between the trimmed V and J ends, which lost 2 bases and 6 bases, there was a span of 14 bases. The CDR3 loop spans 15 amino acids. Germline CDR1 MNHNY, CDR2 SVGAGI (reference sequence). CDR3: CASSYTGQGGNEQFF. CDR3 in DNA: TGTGCCAGCAGTTACACAGGGCAAGGGGGCAATGAGCAGTTCTTC.

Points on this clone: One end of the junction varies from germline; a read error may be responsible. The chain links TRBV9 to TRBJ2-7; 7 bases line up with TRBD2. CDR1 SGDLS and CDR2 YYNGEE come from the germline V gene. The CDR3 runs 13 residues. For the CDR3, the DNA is TGTGCCAGCGGCGTGGGGAGCGGGGACGAGCAGTACTTC. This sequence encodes CASGVGSGDEQYF.

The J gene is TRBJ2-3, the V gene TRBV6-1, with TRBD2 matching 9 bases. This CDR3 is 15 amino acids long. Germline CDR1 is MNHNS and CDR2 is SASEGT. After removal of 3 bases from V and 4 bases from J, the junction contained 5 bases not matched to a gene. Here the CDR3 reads CASSEAGGPSDTQYF. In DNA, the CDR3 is TGTGCCAGCAGTGAGGCGGGGGGGCCATCAGATACGCAGTATTTT.

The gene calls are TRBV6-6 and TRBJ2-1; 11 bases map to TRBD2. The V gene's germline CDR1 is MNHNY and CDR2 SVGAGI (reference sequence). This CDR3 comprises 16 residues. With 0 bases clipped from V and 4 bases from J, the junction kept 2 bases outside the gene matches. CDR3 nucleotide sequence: TGTGCCAGCAGTTACTCGACTAGCGGGGCTTACAATGAGCAGTTCTTC. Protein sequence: CASSYSTSGAYNEQFF.

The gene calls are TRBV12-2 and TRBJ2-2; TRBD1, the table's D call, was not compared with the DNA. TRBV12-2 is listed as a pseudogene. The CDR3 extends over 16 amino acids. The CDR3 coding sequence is TGTGCAAGTCGCTTAGATAGGGGCCGGAACACCGGGGAGCTGTTTTTT. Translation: CASRLDRGRNTGELFF.

The CDR3: CSARWRSSIYGYTF. The CDR3 DNA is TGCAGCGCCAGGTGGCGCTCCTCAATCTATGGCTACACCTTC. The V call is TRBV29-1, the J call TRBJ1-2; the D is unclear. This CDR3 contains 14 residues. Germline CDR1 reads SQVTM; CDR2 reads ANQGSEA. The ends were cut back, 7 bases at V and 4 bases at J, with 19 bases in the middle.

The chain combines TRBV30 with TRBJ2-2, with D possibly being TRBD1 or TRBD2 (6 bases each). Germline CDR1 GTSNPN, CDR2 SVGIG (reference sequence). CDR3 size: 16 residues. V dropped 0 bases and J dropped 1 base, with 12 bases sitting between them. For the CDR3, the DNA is TGTGCCTGGAGTGTACTAGGGGGGCTGAACACCGGGGAGCTGTTTTTT. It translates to CAWSVLGGLNTGELFF. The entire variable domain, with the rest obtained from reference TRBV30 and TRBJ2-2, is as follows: SQTIHQWPATLVQPVGSPLSLECTVEGTSNPNLYWYRQAAGRGLQLLFYSVGIGQISSEVPQNLSASRPQDRQFILSSKKLLLSDSGFYLCAWSVLGGLNTGELFFGEGSRLTVL.

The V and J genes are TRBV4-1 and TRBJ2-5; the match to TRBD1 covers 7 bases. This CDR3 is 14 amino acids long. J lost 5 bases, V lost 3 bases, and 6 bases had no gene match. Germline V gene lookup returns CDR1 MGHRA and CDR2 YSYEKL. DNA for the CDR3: TGCGCCAGCAGCCACAACAGGGGTCCCGAGACCCAGTACTTC. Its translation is CASSHNRGPETQYF.

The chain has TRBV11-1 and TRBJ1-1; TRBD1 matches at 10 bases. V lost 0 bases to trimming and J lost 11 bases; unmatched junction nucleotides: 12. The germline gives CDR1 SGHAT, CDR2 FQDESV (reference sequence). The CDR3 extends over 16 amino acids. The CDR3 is CASSLAPGQGSWRAFF. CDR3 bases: TGTGCCAGCAGCTTAGCGCCGGGACAGGGGAGTTGGAGGGCTTTCTTT. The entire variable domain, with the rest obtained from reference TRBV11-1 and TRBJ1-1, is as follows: EAEVAQSPRYKITEKSQAVAFWCDPISGHATLYWYRQILGQGPELLVQFQDESVVDDSQLPKDRFSAERLKGVDSTLKIQPAELGDSAMYLCASSLAPGQGSWRAFFGQGTRLTVV.

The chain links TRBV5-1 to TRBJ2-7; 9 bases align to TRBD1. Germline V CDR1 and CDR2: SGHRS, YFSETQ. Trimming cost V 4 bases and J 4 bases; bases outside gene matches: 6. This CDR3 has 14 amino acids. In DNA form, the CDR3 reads TGCGCCAGCAGCAACCGGGACAGGGCGTACGAGCAGTACTTC. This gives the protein CASSNRDRAYEQYF.

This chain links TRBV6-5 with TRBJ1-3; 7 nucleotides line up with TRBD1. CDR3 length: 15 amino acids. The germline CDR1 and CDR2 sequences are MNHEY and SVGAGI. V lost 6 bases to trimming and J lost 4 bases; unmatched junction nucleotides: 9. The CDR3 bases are TGTGCCAGCAGGTTACAGGGGTCGCGCGGAAACACCATATATTTT. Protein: CASRLQGSRGNTIYF.

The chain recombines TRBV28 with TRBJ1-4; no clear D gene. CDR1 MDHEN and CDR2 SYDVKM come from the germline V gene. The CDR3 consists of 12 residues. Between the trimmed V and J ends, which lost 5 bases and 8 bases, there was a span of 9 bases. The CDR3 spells CASSPRWEKLFF. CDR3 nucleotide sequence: TGTGCCAGCAGTCCTCGCTGGGAAAAACTGTTTTTT.